This note documents a single TCR beta chain sequence. This sample stems from a study of T cell clonotyping in hematopoietic cell transplantation. Method: immunoSEQ multiplex PCR; TCRdb's copy keeps in-frame clones and lacks some. Of some 40,000 clones detected, 94% appear once; the ten largest clones hold approximately 0.8%. Sequencing used peripheral blood mononuclear cells. The TCR was taken from a woman aged 50 to 65 in good health. Some clones in this sample may be carry-over from other donors' samples.

This CDR3 reads CASSPRVAGAEAFF. Written as DNA, the CDR3 is TGCGCCAGCAGCCCACGGGTGGCTGGCGCTGAAGCTTTCTTT. This rearrangement joins TRBV4-3 to TRBJ1-1; D uncertain. Per germline, CDR1 LGHNA and CDR2 YSLEER. This CDR3 comprises 14 residues. V shed 4 bases and J shed 6 bases, with 15 bases lying between them.